This section outlines one TCR beta chain sequence together with its context. Its antigen remains unknown. The sample originates from a study of long-term antiretroviral therapy in people with HIV. General study findings and limits: Specimens of blood were obtained during about 2003 to 2018, possibly under older ART regimens.

Every one of the participants with HIV received treatment in the United States. Running of the v3.0 immunoSEQ assay took place at survey level. Clones were sequenced by immunoSEQ multiplex PCR, and TCRdb holds only the in-frame ones, with some missing. The sample yields 20,000 to 25,000 clones, around four fifths seen once. The sample was unsorted PBMCs, taken 1.9 years after starting antiretroviral therapy. This TCR came from a woman between 50 and 59 years old with HIV.

The CDR3 nucleotides read TGTGCCAGCAGCGGTACCGGGACTAGGTCTGAGCAGTTCTTC. Its translation is CASSGTGTRSEQFF. V gene TRBV9 combines with J gene TRBJ2-1, with 8 bases identical to TRBD2. Germline CDR1 SGDLS, CDR2 YYNGEE. V was pared by 3 bases and J by 9 bases, with 8 bases of the junction left unmatched. The CDR3 sequence is 14 residues long.